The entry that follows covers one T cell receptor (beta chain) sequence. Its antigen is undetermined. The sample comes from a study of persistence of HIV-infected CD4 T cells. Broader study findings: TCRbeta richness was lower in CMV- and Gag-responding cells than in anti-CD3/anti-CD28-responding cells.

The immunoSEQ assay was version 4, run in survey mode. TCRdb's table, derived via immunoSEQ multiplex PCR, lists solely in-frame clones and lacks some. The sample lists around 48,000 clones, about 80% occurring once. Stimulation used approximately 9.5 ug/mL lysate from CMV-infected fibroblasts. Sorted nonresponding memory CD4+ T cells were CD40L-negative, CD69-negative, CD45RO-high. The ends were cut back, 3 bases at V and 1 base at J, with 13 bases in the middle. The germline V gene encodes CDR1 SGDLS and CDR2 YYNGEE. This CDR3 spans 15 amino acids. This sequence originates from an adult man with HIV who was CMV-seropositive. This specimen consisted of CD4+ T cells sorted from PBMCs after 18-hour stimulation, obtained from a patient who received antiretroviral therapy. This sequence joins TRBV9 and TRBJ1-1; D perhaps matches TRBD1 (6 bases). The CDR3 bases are TGTGCCAGCAGCGCGCTCAGGGGCGCGAACACTGAAGCTTTCTTT. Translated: CASSALRGANTEAFF.